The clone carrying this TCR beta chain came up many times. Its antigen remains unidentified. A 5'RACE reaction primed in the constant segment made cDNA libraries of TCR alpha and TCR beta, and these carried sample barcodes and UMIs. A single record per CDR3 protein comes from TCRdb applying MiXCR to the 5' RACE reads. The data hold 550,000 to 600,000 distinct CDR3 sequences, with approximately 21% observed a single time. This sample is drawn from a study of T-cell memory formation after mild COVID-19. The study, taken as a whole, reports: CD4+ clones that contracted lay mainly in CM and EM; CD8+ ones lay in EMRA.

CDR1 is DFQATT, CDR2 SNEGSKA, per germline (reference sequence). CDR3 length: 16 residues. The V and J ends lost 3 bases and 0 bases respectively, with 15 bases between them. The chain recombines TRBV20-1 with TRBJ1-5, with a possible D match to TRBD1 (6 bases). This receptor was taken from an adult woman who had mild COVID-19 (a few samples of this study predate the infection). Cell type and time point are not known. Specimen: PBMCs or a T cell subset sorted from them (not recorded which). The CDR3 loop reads CSARSRGVYSNQPQHF. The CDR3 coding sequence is TGCAGTGCTAGGTCCAGGGGAGTTTATAGCAATCAGCCCCAGCATTTT.